This TCR beta chain was found in a study of blood T cells in healthy people across ages. In the case of this clonotype: Its antigen is not known.

A second PCR of 7 to 11 cycles used a sample-barcoded 5' primer and a J-beta primer mix. The template-switch adaptor was a 5' adaptor with 12 random nucleotides. It tagged each cDNA molecule. TCRdb reprocessed the 5' RACE reads with MiXCR, giving one entry per CDR3 protein. The sample contains hundreds of thousands of distinct CDR3 sequences, around 36% of which appear only once. Study-level points and caveats: It was not known whether donors were CMV positive (a possible confounder of expanded clonotype changes). Naive T cell percentage and TCR beta diversity correlated strongly.

Per the germline V gene, CDR1 is SQVTM and CDR2 is ANQGSEA. The CDR3 has 14 amino acids. Trimming took 0 bases from V and 7 from J; bases not matched to a gene: 7. The chain links TRBV29-1 to TRBJ1-2; 8 bases fit TRBD1. Sequencing was carried out using blood. This TCR was sampled from a man between 18 and 29 years old in good health. CDR3 coding DNA: TGCAGCGTTGAAGATCTGGCACAGGGGGGTGGCTACACCTTC. Translated: CSVEDLAQGGGYTF.